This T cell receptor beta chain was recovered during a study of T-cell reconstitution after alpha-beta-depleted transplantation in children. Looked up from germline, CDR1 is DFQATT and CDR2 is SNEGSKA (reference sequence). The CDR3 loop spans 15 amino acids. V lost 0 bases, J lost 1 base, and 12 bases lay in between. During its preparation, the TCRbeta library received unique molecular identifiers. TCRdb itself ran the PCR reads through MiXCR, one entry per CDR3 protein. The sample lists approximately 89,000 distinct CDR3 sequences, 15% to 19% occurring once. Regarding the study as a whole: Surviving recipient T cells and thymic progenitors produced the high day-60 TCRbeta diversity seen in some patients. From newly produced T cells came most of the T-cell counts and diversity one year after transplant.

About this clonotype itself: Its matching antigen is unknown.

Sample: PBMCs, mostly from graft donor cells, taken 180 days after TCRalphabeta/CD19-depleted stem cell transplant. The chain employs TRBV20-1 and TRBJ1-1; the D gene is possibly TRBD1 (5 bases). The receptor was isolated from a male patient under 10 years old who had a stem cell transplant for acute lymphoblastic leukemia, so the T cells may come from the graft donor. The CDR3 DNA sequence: TGCAGTGCTAGAGATACTGACAGATCGAACACTGAAGCTTTCTTT. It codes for CSARDTDRSNTEAFF.